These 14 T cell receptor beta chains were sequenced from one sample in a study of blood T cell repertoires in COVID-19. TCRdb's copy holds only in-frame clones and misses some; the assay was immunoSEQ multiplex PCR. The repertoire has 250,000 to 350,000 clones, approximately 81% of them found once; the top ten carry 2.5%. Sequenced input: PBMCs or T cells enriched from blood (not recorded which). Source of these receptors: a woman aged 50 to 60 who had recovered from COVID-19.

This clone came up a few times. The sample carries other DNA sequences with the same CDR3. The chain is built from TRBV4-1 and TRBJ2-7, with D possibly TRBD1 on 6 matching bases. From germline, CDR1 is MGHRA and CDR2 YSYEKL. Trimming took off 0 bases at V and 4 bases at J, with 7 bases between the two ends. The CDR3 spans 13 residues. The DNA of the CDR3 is TGCGCCAGCAGCCAAGACAGGGGATACGAGCAGTACTTC. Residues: CASSQDRGYEQYF.

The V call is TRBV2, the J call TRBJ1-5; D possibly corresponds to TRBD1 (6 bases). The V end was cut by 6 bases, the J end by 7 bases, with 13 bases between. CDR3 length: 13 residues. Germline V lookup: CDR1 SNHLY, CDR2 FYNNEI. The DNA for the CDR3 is TGTGCCAGCAGCTACAGGGAGGGCCAGCCCCAGCATTTT. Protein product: CASSYREGQPQHF.

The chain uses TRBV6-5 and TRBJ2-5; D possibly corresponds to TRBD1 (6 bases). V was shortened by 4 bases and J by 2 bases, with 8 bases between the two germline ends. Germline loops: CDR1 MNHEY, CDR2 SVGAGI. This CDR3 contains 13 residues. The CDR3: CASSFRGQETQYF. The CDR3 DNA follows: TGTGCCAGCAGTTTCAGGGGTCAAGAGACCCAGTACTTC.

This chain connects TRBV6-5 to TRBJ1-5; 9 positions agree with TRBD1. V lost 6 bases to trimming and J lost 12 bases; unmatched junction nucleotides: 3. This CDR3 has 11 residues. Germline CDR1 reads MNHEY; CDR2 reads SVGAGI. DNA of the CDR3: TGTGCCAGCAGAGACAGGGGGAACCAGCATTTT. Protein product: CASRDRGNQHF.

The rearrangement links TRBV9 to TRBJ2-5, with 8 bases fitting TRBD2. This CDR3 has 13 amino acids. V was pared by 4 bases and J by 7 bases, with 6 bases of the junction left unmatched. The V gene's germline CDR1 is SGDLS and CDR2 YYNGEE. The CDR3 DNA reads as TGTGCCAGCAGCTTTCTTCGGGAGGGGACCCAGTACTTC. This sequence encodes CASSFLREGTQYF.

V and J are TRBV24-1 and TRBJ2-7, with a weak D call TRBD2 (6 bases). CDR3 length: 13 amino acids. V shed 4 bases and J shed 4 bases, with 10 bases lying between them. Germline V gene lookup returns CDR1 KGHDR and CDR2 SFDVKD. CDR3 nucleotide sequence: TGTGCCACCAGTGAGGGGGGACGTTACGAGCAGTACTTC. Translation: CATSEGGRYEQYF.

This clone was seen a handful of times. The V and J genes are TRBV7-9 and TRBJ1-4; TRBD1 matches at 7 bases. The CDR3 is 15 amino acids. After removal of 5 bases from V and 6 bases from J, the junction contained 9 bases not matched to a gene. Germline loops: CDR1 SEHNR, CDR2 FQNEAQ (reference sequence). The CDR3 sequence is CASSPYRGGDEKLFF. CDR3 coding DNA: TGTGCCAGCAGCCCATACAGGGGCGGGGATGAAAAACTGTTTTTT.

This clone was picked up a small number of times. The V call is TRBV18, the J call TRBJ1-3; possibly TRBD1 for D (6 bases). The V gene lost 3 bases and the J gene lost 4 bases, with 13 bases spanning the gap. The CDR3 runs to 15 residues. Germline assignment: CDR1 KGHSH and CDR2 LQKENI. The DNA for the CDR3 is TGTGCCAGCTCACCCGACAGGTCCGCCGGAAACACCATATATTTT. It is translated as CASSPDRSAGNTIYF.

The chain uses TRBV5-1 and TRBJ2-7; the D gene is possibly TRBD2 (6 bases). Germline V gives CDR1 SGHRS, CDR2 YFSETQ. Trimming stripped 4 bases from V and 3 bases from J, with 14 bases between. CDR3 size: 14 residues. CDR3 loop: CASSGGAGYYEQYF. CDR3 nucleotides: TGCGCCAGCAGCGGAGGGGCAGGTTACTACGAGCAGTACTTC.

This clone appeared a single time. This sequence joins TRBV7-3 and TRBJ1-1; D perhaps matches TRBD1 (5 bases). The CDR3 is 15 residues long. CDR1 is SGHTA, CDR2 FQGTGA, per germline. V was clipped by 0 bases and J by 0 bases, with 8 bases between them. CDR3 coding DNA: TGTGCCAGCAGCTTAACGCGGGACCTGAACACTGAAGCTTTCTTT. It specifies CASSLTRDLNTEAFF.

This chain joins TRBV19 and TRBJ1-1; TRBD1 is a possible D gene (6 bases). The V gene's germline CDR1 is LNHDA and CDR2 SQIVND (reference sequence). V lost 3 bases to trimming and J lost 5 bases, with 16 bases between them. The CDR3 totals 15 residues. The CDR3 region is CASSMQGQGWTEAFF. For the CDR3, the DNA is TGTGCCAGTAGTATGCAGGGGCAGGGGTGGACTGAAGCTTTCTTT.

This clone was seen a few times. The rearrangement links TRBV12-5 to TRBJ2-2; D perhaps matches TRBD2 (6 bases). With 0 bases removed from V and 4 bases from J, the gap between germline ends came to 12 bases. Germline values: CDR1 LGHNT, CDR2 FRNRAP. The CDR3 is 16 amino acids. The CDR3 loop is CASGLVLADPTGELFF. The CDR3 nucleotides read TGTGCTAGTGGTTTGGTATTAGCGGATCCCACCGGGGAGCTGTTTTTT.

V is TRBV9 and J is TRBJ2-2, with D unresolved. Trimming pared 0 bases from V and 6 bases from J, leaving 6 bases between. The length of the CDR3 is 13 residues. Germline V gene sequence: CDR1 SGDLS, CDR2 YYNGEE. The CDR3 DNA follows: TGTGCCAGCAGCGTAGGTCTTCCCGGGGAGCTGTTTTTT. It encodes CASSVGLPGELFF.

DNA for the CDR3: TGTGCCAGCAGCTTAGACAGAAGCACTGAAGCTTTCTTT. Translating it yields CASSLDRSTEAFF. This chain uses TRBV7-6 with TRBJ1-1; D remains unclear. V was cut by 1 base and J by 4 bases, with 7 bases left in between. The germline CDR1 and CDR2 sequences are SGHVS and FNYEAQ. The CDR3 contains 13 residues.